A selection of T cell receptor beta chains follows, all from one sample in a study of shared clonotypes between healthy human individuals. Profiling relied on immunoSEQ multiplex PCR, and the TCRdb table lists in-frame clones only, not all of them. The sample has roughly 2,300,000 clones; 85% to 95% are singletons. The specimen sequenced was naive CD4+ T cells from PBMCs. All receptors derive from a man in his late teens or twenties in good health. Some clones in this sample may be carry-over from other donors' samples. Both conserved end residues are part of each CDR3. D genes are given only for firm matches. Clone size is not always given. Where it is, it says once, few, many or a class for expanded clones.

TRBV15,NA,NA,TRBJ2-5,CATSRGLQETQYF,TGTGCCACCAGCAGAGGTCTCCAAGAGACCCAGTACTTC
TRBV6-1,NA,NA,TRBJ1-2,CASSNHGYTF,TGTGCCAGCAGTAATCATGGCTACACCTTC
TRBV5-4,NA,NA,TRBJ2-1,CASSTDPSSYNEQFF,TGTGCCAGCAGCACTGACCCGAGCTCCTACAATGAGCAGTTCTTC
TRBV27,TRBD1,NA,TRBJ1-2,CASSLSPWQGAGGYTF,TGTGCCAGCAGTTTATCGCCGTGGCAGGGGGCCGGTGGCTACACCTTC
TRBV5-4,TRBD2,NA,TRBJ2-5,CASSMFQGSGGRTQYF,TGTGCCAGCAGCATGTTTCAGGGGAGCGGGGGTCGGACCCAGTACTTC
TRBV15,NA,NA,TRBJ2-6,CATSQGGFHSGANVLTF,TGTGCCACCTCCCAAGGTGGGTTTCACTCTGGGGCCAACGTCCTGACTTTC
TRBV4-1,TRBD1,NA,TRBJ2-3,CASSRQGGTDTQYF,TGCGCCAGCAGCCGACAGGGGGGCACAGATACGCAGTATTTT
TRBV28,NA,NA,TRBJ1-5,CASRPQRLPIRDSNQPQHF,TGTGCCAGCAGGCCCCAACGTCTCCCAATCCGGGACAGCAATCAGCCCCAGCATTTT
TRBV27,NA,once,TRBJ2-3,CASSLWGVLDTQYF,TGTGCCAGCAGTTTATGGGGGGTCCTAGATACGCAGTATTTT
TRBV7-9,NA,once,TRBJ2-1,CASSLGGSISGAQFF,TGTGCCAGCAGCTTAGGGGGGTCCATTAGCGGTGCGCAGTTCTTC
TRBV18,TRBD1,NA,TRBJ2-7,CASSPAGQGRYEQYF,TGTGCCAGCTCACCAGCCGGACAGGGGCGTTACGAGCAGTACTTC
TRBV19,TRBD1,NA,TRBJ2-7,CASRRGPGGSYEQYF,TGTGCCAGTAGGAGGGGGCCCGGCGGCTCCTACGAGCAGTACTTC
TRBV18,TRBD1,NA,TRBJ1-1,CASSLGQANEAFF,TGTGCCAGCTCATTAGGACAGGCCAACGAAGCTTTCTTT
TRBV18,NA,NA,TRBJ2-4,CASSPPSLGAKNIQYF,TGTGCCAGCTCACCACCGTCTCTGGGGGCCAAAAACATTCAGTACTTC
TRBV5-8,NA,NA,TRBJ2-7,CASSFGWGAGGHEQYF,TGTGCCAGCAGCTTTGGATGGGGCGCAGGGGGGCACGAGCAGTACTTC
TRBV27,NA,NA,TRBJ2-1,CASRSPGLGRWNEQFF,TGTGCCAGCAGATCACCGGGACTTGGTCGTTGGAATGAGCAGTTCTTC
TRBV6-6,TRBD1,once,TRBJ2-7,CASSYATGVTEQYF,TGTGCCAGCAGTTACGCGACAGGGGTGACCGAGCAGTACTTC
TRBV9,NA,few,TRBJ1-1,CASSDRQASEAFF,TGTGCCAGCAGCGATAGACAGGCCTCTGAAGCTTTCTTT
TRBV5-4,TRBD1,NA,TRBJ2-7,CASSRTGVSSYEQYF,TGTGCCAGCAGCCGGACAGGGGTCTCCTCCTACGAGCAGTACTTC
TRBV6-4,NA,NA,TRBJ1-1,CASSGQPNTEAFF,TGTGCCAGCAGTGGACAGCCGAACACTGAAGCTTTCTTT
TRBV7-3,TRBD1,NA,TRBJ1-4,CASSLGTGEKLFF,TGTGCCAGCAGCCTAGGGACAGGGGAAAAACTGTTTTTT
TRBV27,TRBD1,NA,TRBJ1-4,CASRRQGRGPNEKLFF,TGTGCCAGCAGGAGACAGGGAAGGGGGCCTAATGAAAAACTGTTTTTT
TRBV11-3,NA,NA,TRBJ1-1,CASSLLVGVRGTEAFF,TGTGCCAGCAGCTTACTAGTTGGGGTTCGAGGGACTGAAGCTTTCTTT
TRBV6-1,NA,NA,TRBJ1-1,CASSEEEGGTEAFF,TGTGCCAGCAGTGAAGAGGAGGGGGGGACTGAAGCTTTCTTT
TRBV4-3,NA,NA,TRBJ2-3,CASSQGASGSPNTQYF,TGCGCCAGCAGCCAAGGTGCTTCGGGTTCCCCGAATACGCAGTATTTT
TRBV6-1,TRBD2,NA,TRBJ2-3,CASSEGALAGGYTDTQYF,TGTGCCAGCAGTGAAGGGGCTCTAGCGGGAGGGTACACAGATACGCAGTATTTT
TRBV6-1,NA,NA,TRBJ2-7,CASSRSGFAEQYF,TGTGCCAGCAGCCGCAGTGGCTTTGCCGAGCAGTACTTC
TRBV5-1,NA,NA,TRBJ2-5,CASSLALAGNEETQYF,TGCGCCAGCAGCTTGGCCTTAGCAGGGAACGAAGAGACCCAGTACTTC
TRBV28,NA,NA,TRBJ1-5,CATAQAGGGTQPQHF,TGTGCCACCGCACAGGCCGGAGGGGGAACCCAGCCCCAGCATTTT
TRBV28,NA,NA,TRBJ1-1,CASTIPPGTEAFF,TGTGCCAGCACTATACCACCGGGTACTGAAGCTTTCTTT
TRBV13,NA,NA,TRBJ2-3,CASSSNSGTEITDTQYF,TGTGCCAGCAGCTCAAATAGCGGAACCGAAATTACAGATACGCAGTATTTT
TRBV4-2,NA,NA,TRBJ2-2,CASSQDQVSFGGNTGELFF,TGTGCCAGCAGCCAAGATCAAGTCAGTTTCGGGGGAAACACCGGGGAGCTGTTTTTT
TRBV28,TRBD1,NA,TRBJ1-1,CASKTGTRTGTEAFF,TGTGCCAGCAAAACCGGGACACGGACAGGGACCGAAGCTTTCTTT
TRBV28,NA,NA,TRBJ1-2,CASSSRGVGGYTF,TGTGCCAGCAGTTCGCGGGGGGTAGGTGGCTACACCTTC
TRBV6-1,NA,NA,TRBJ2-2,CASSGQPLNTGELFF,TGTGCCAGCAGCGGACAGCCCTTAAACACCGGGGAGCTGTTTTTT
TRBV5-1,TRBD2,NA,TRBJ2-7,CASSWGGTRAEQYF,TGCGCCAGCAGCTGGGGTGGGACTAGGGCCGAGCAGTACTTC
TRBV6-5,TRBD2,NA,TRBJ2-7,CASSLTSGRADEQYF,TGTGCCAGCAGCCTAACTAGCGGGAGGGCCGACGAGCAGTACTTC
TRBV6-1,TRBD1,NA,TRBJ1-1,CASRETGVTEAFF,TGTGCCAGCAGAGAGACAGGGGTCACTGAAGCTTTCTTT
TRBV27,TRBD2,NA,TRBJ2-2,CASSFLGLAFGELFF,TGTGCCAGCAGTTTCCTGGGACTAGCATTCGGGGAGCTGTTTTTT
TRBV7-2,NA,NA,TRBJ2-7,CASSLEGSSSYEQYF,TGTGCCAGCAGCTTAGAAGGTAGCAGCTCCTACGAGCAGTACTTC
TRBV28,TRBD2,NA,TRBJ2-2,CASSLYGAGANTGELFF,TGTGCCAGCAGTTTATATGGTGCGGGAGCGAACACCGGGGAGCTGTTTTTT
TRBV28,TRBD2,NA,TRBJ2-2,CASSLILGRAGELFF,TGTGCCAGCAGTTTAATCCTTGGGAGGGCCGGGGAGCTGTTTTTT
TRBV19,NA,NA,TRBJ1-2,CASSTGVEGRVGYTF,TGTGCCAGTAGTACGGGCGTGGAGGGGAGAGTCGGCTACACCTTC
TRBV10-3,NA,NA,TRBJ1-2,CAISESGGSYGYTF,TGTGCCATCAGTGAGTCGGGGGGTTCCTATGGCTACACCTTC
TRBV6-1,TRBD2,NA,TRBJ2-1,CASSEIRLAGFFHYEQFF,TGTGCCAGCAGTGAAATTCGGCTAGCGGGATTTTTTCACTATGAGCAGTTCTTC
TRBV5-1,NA,once,TRBJ2-7,CASSLDNYSYEQYF,TGCGCCAGCAGCTTGGACAATTACTCCTACGAGCAGTACTTC
TRBV7-2,NA,NA,TRBJ1-2,CASSLRPLGGGYTF,TGTGCCAGCAGCCTCAGACCTCTGGGGGGTGGCTACACCTTC
TRBV6-1,TRBD2,NA,TRBJ2-7,CASSDSLAVGSYEQYF,TGTGCCAGCAGTGACAGCCTAGCGGTGGGCTCCTACGAGCAGTACTTC
TRBV6-1,TRBD2,NA,TRBJ2-1,CASSASGSKFF,TGTGCCAGCAGCGCTAGCGGGAGCAAGTTCTTC
TRBV19,NA,NA,TRBJ1-2,CASRPIIRRRTDYGSRGYTF,TGTGCCAGTAGGCCCATAATTCGACGGCGGACAGACTATGGGTCCAGAGGCTACACCTTC
TRBV19,TRBD2,NA,TRBJ2-5,CASSRAGGPWETQYF,TGTGCCAGTAGTAGGGCGGGAGGGCCGTGGGAGACCCAGTACTTC
TRBV9,TRBD2,NA,TRBJ2-1,CASIWGLAGGPEVNEQFF,TGTGCCAGCATATGGGGACTAGCGGGAGGCCCCGAGGTCAATGAGCAGTTCTTC